The 20 T cell receptor beta chains below were found in one sample sequenced in a study of metastatic and nonmetastatic thyroid tumors. Each patient went into thyroid surgery without having received any treatment. With MiXCR, TCRdb called clones anew from the PCR reads. Of some 19,000 clones in the sample, about 30% were seen once. The specimen was tumor tissue. These TCRs come from a female donor with papillary thyroid cancer or a benign thyroid nodule (not recorded which). Some clones in this sample may be carry-over from other donors' samples.

Note on this clone: This likely comes from a read error, as the CDR3 has no conserved phenylalanine or tryptophan at its end. This chain uses TRBV6-1 with TRBJ2-7; D unclear. CDR3 size: 15 residues. In germline, CDR1 is MNHNS, CDR2 SASEGT. Trimming stripped 10 bases from V and 3 bases from J, with 22 bases between. The CDR3: CATLNHGSFDYEQYY. DNA for the CDR3: TGTGCCACCCTAAACCATGGCTCTTTCGACTACGAGCAGTACTAC.

Only one count was recorded for this clone. The chain employs TRBV4-2 and TRBJ2-7; 7 bases align to TRBD1. Unmatched junction bases numbered 5, after V lost 3 bases and J lost 3 bases. The CDR3 totals 14 residues. Germline lookup yields CDR1 LGHNA and CDR2 YNFKEQ. The CDR3 protein is CASSQGQFFYEQYF. In nucleotides, the CDR3 is TGTGCCAGCAGCCAGGGACAGTTCTTCTACGAGCAGTACTTC.

Judged by abundance, this clone is large. CDR3 region: CASSPSMSGNTIYF. As DNA, the CDR3 is TGTGCCAGCAGCCCCTCGATGAGTGGAAACACCATATATTTT. This chain connects TRBV7-9 to TRBJ1-3; D uncertain. The CDR3 loop spans 14 amino acids. Per the germline V gene, CDR1 is SEHNR and CDR2 is FQNEAQ (reference sequence). V lost 5 bases and J 3 bases, leaving 11 bases between the germline ends.

This chain joins TRBV6-2 or TRBV6-3 and TRBJ2-7, with 9 bases lining up with TRBD2. V gave up 0 bases and J gave up 6 bases; unmatched junction bases: 3. Germline CDR1 reads MNHEY; CDR2 reads SVGEGT. There are 14 residues in the CDR3. Written as DNA, the CDR3 is TGTGCCAGCAGTTACTCGGGACTAGCTTCCGAGCAGTACTTC. Encoded protein: CASSYSGLASEQYF.

V gene TRBV20-1 combines with J gene TRBJ2-7; tentatively, D is TRBD2 (6 bases). This CDR3 has 14 residues. The ends were cut back, 5 bases at V and 0 bases at J, with 14 bases in the middle. Germline values: CDR1 DFQATT, CDR2 SNEGSKA (reference sequence). CDR3 in DNA: TGCAGTGCTGGACTATCGGGGTACTCCTACGAGCAGTACTTC. It is translated as CSAGLSGYSYEQYF.

This clone occurred many times. The chain couples TRBV11-2 to TRBJ1-2, with no clear D. The germline V and J ends were trimmed by 5 bases and 4 bases, with 14 bases remaining between them. Germline V gives CDR1 SGHAT, CDR2 FQNNGV. This CDR3 is 14 amino acids long. The chain's CDR3 is CASSPPGSTYGYTF. In DNA form, the CDR3 reads TGTGCCAGCAGCCCACCCGGAAGTACCTATGGCTACACCTTC.

This clone was found many times. This chain uses TRBV18 with TRBJ1-2, with a tentative D call TRBD1 (6 bases). This CDR3 has 13 residues. Trimming took 2 bases from V and 8 from J, leaving 12 bases between them. The germline gives CDR1 KGHSH, CDR2 LQKENI. The CDR3 sequence is CASSPESGVGYTF. CDR3 DNA sequence: TGTGCCAGCTCACCAGAATCAGGGGTCGGCTACACCTTC.

This clone turned up a few times. CDR3 region: CASSPGALQVRSYGYTF. The CDR3 DNA reads as TGTGCCAGCAGCCCAGGTGCGCTACAGGTTCGCAGCTATGGCTACACCTTC. This sequence joins TRBV28 and TRBJ1-2, with a possible D match to TRBD1 (5 bases). There are 17 residues in the CDR3. Germline values: CDR1 MDHEN, CDR2 SYDVKM. The germline V and J ends were trimmed by 6 bases and 4 bases, with 24 bases remaining between them.

This rearrangement joins TRBV28 to TRBJ1-2; D not certain. CDR1 and CDR2 (germline): MDHEN, SYDVKM. V lost 7 bases, J lost 6 bases, and 12 bases lay in between. This CDR3 is built from 12 residues. In DNA form, the CDR3 reads TGTGCCAGCACCTTTTCCGGTCATGGCTACACCTTC. Translation gives CASTFSGHGYTF.

V is TRBV15 and J is TRBJ2-2; no reliable D call. V lost 3 bases and J lost 4, with 3 bases in between. Germline-derived CDR1 and CDR2 are LNHNV and YYDKDF (reference sequence). This CDR3 is built from 12 residues. The CDR3 nucleotides read TGTGCCACCAGCAGCGGCACCGGGGAGCTGTTTTTT. Translated: CATSSGTGELFF.

This clone is judged medium-sized. The chain recombines TRBV27 with TRBJ1-2; 10 nucleotides match TRBD1. This CDR3 contains 14 residues. The ends lost 6 bases at V and 2 bases at J; junction bases unmatched: 3. The V gene's germline CDR1 is MNHEY and CDR2 SMNVEV (reference sequence). CDR3: CASRTGGANYGYTF. As DNA, the CDR3 is TGTGCCAGCAGGACAGGGGGCGCCAACTATGGCTACACCTTC.

This clone came up many times. The gene calls are TRBV3-1 and TRBJ1-4; maybe TRBD1 (6 bases). Germline V lookup: CDR1 LGHDT, CDR2 YNNKEL (reference sequence). The CDR3 runs to 12 residues. V was shortened by 2 bases and J by 9 bases, with 7 bases between the two germline ends. This CDR3 reads CASSQWGQKLFF. Written as DNA, the CDR3 is TGTGCCAGCAGCCAATGGGGGCAAAAACTGTTTTTT.

This clone was observed at least ten times. The V gene is TRBV18, the J gene TRBJ1-5; 7 bases align to TRBD1. The CDR3 loop spans 15 amino acids. CDR1 and CDR2 from the germline V gene are KGHSH and LQKENI. Trimming removed 5 bases from V and 2 bases from J; junction bases left unmatched: 6. In DNA, the CDR3 is TGTGCCAGCTCAAGACAGGGAGACGGCAATCAGCCCCAGCATTTT. This codes for CASSRQGDGNQPQHF.

The V gene is TRBV28, the J gene TRBJ2-5; the match to TRBD1 covers 7 bases. The junction had 7 bases not matched to a gene; V was cut back by 6 bases and J by 3 bases. The CDR3 loop spans 14 amino acids. CDR1 and CDR2 (germline): MDHEN, SYDVKM. The DNA of the CDR3 is TGTGCCAGCAGCTACCCAGGGACAGAAGAGACCCAGTACTTC. Its translation is CASSYPGTEETQYF.

On this clone itself: The junction shows a germline mismatch at one end, possibly a read error. The genes are TRBV5-1 and TRBJ1-1; tentative D call: TRBD1 (6 bases). The CDR3 sequence is 14 residues long. Germline assignment: CDR1 SGHRS and CDR2 YFSETQ. The CDR3 DNA reads as TGCGCCAGCGGGCTGGGGCAGGGGAACACTGGAGCTTTCTTC. Translation: CASGLGQGNTGAFF.

In its sample, this clone was seen a few times. The chain carries TRBV20-1 and TRBJ1-6; TRBD1 agrees at 8 bases. In germline, CDR1 is DFQATT, CDR2 SNEGSKA (reference sequence). V was pared by 3 bases and J by 4 bases, with 11 bases of the junction left unmatched. CDR3 length: 17 residues. CDR3 nucleotide sequence: TGCAGTGCTAGCGATCCCCGGCAGGGGGCGTATAATTCACCCCTCCACTTT. The encoded protein is CSASDPRQGAYNSPLHF.

This clone has just a few counts. The chain links TRBV6-2 or TRBV6-3 to TRBJ2-7, with 11 bases aligning to TRBD2. Germline CDR1 is MNHEY and CDR2 is SVGEGT. The CDR3 spans 12 residues. V lost 6 bases and J lost 7; bases outside the gene matches: 2. CDR3 region: CASSWTSGEQYF. The CDR3 DNA sequence: TGTGCCAGCAGCTGGACTAGCGGGGAGCAGTACTTC.

The genes are TRBV6-1 and TRBJ1-4, with D uncertain. The CDR3 is made up of 15 amino acids. Germline-derived CDR1 and CDR2 are MNHNS and SASEGT. V lost 6 bases and J 2 bases, leaving 13 bases between the germline ends. The CDR3 loop reads CASSLSRRTNEKLFF. The CDR3 bases are TGTGCCAGCAGCCTTAGTCGACGGACTAATGAAAAACTGTTTTTT.

This clone showed up many times. J is TRBJ2-7 and V is TRBV20-1; tentatively, D is TRBD1 (5 bases). V was shortened by 3 bases and J by 5 bases, with 20 bases between the two germline ends. Per germline, CDR1 DFQATT and CDR2 SNEGSKA (reference sequence). The CDR3 contains 15 residues. The CDR3 sequence: CSAREIGHRANEQYF. The DNA of the CDR3 is TGCAGTGCTAGGGAGATTGGACACCGAGCCAACGAGCAGTACTTC.

This clone was counted between two and nine times. Here the CDR3 DNA reads TGTGCCAGCAGTTACGGTGAAATCTACGAGCAGTACTTC. It yields the protein CASSYGEIYEQYF. The rearrangement links TRBV6-2 or TRBV6-3 to TRBJ2-7; D unresolved. The CDR3 spans 13 residues. CDR1 and CDR2 (germline): MNHEY, SVGEGT. V was trimmed by 2 bases and J by 3 bases, leaving 8 bases between them.